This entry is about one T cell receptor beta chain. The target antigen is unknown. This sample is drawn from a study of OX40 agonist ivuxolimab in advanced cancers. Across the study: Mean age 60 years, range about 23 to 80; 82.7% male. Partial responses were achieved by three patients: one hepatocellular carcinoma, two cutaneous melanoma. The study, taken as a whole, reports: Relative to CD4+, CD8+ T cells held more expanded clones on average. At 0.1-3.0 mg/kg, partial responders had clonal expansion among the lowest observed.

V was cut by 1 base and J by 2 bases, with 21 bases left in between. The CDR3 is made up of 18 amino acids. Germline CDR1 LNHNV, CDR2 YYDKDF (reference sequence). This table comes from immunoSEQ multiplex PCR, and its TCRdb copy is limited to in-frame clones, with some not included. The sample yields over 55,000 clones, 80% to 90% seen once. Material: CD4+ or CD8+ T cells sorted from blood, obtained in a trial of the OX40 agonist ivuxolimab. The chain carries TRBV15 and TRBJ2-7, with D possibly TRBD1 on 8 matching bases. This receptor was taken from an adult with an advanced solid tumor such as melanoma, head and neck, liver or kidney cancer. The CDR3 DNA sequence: TGTGCCACCAGCAGAGGGGGGGGACTCCGGGACAGGACCTACGAGCAGTACTTC. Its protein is CATSRGGGLRDRTYEQYF.